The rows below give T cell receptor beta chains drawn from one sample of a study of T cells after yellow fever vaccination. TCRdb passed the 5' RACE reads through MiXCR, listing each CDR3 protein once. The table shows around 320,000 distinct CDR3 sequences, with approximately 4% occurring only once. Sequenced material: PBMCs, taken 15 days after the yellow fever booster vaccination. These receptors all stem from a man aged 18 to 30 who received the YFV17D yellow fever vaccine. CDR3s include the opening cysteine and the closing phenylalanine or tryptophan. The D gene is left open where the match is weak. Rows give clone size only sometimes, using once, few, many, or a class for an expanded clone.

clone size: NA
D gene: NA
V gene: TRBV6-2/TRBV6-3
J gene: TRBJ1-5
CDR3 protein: CASRHRPVLQPQHF
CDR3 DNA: TGTGCCAGCAGACACCGCCCCGTCCTACAGCCCCAGCATTTT

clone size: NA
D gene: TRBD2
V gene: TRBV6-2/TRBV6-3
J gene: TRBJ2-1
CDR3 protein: CASSRRGGLSYNEQFF
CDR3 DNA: TGTGCCAGCAGTCGACGGGGGGGGCTTTCCTACAATGAGCAGTTCTTC

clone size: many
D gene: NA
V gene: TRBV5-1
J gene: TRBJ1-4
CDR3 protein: CASSLGYAAGPNEKLFF
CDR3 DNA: TGCGCCAGCAGCTTGGGATACGCGGCAGGGCCGAATGAAAAACTGTTTTTT

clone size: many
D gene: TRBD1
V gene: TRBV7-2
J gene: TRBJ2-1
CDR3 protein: CASSLNRDRGGEQFF
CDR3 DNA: TGTGCCAGCAGCTTAAACCGGGACAGGGGTGGTGAGCAGTTCTTC

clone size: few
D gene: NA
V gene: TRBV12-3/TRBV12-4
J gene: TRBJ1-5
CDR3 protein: CASSFQGGWNQPQHF
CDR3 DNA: TGTGCCAGCAGTTTTCAGGGAGGGTGGAATCAGCCCCAGCATTTT

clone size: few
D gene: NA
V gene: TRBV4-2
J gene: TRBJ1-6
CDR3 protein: CASSQAEGDRRPLHF
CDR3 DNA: TGTGCCAGCAGCCAAGCGGAGGGAGACCGGAGACCCCTCCACTTT

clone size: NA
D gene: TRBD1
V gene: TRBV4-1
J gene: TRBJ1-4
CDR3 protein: CASSRTARGTGPTLNEKLFF
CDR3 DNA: TGCGCCAGCAGCCGGACCGCCAGGGGGACAGGACCAACCCTTAATGAAAAACTGTTTTTT

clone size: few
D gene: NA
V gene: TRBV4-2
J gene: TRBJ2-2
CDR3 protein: CASSQDVGGTRGELFF
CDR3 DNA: TGTGCCAGCAGCCAAGATGTCGGTGGGACACGCGGGGAGCTGTTTTTT

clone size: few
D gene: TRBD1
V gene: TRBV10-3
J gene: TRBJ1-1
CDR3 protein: CAIDPSGGTGGANTEAFF
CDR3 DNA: TGTGCCATCGATCCATCGGGGGGGACAGGGGGCGCAAACACTGAAGCTTTCTTT

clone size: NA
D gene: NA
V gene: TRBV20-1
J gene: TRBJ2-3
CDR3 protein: CSARRAEGAGDTQYF
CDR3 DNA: TGCAGCGCTAGAAGGGCGGAGGGGGCCGGAGATACGCAGTATTTT

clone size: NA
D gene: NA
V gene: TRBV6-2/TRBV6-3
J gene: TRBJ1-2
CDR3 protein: CASSYEGLYGYTF
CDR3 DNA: TGTGCCAGCAGTTACGAGGGACTCTATGGCTACACCTTC

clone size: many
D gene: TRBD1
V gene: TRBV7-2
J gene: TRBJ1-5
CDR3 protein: CASSARQGAQPQHF
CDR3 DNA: TGTGCCAGCAGCGCAAGACAGGGGGCTCAGCCCCAGCATTTT

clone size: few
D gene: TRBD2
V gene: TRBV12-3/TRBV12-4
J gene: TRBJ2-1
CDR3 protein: CASSSSSGGTSSYNEQFF
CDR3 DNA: TGTGCCAGCAGTTCATCTAGCGGGGGGACGAGCTCCTACAATGAGCAGTTCTTC

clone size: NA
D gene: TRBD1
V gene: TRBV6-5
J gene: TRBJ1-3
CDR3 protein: CATQGDGNTIYF
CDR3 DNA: TGTGCCACCCAGGGGGACGGAAACACCATATATTTT

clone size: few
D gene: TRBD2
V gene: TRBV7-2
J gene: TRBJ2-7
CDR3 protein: CASSDRTSGDREQYF
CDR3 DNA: TGTGCCAGCAGTGACCGGACTAGCGGGGATCGCGAGCAGTACTTC

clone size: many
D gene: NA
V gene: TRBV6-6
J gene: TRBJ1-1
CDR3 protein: CASILGILKTEAFF
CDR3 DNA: TGTGCCAGCATCCTAGGGATTTTGAAAACTGAAGCTTTCTTT

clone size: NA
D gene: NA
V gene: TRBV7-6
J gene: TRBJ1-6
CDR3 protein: CASSFTAGAGNSPLHF
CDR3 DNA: TGTGCCAGCAGCTTTACGGCAGGGGCAGGAAATTCACCCCTCCACTTT

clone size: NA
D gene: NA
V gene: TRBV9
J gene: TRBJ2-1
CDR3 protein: CASGGAVYNEQFF
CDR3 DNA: TGTGCCAGCGGGGGGGCAGTCTACAATGAGCAGTTCTTC

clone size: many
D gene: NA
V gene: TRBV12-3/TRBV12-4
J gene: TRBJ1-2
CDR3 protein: CASSRGGGYTF
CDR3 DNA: TGTGCCAGCAGCCGGGGCGGAGGCTACACCTTC

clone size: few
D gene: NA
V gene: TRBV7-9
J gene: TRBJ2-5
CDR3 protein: CASSLGGFPETQYF
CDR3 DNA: TGTGCCAGCAGCTTAGGTGGCTTCCCAGAGACCCAGTACTTC

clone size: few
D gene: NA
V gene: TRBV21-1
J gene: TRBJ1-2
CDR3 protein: CASSTPGQTNYGYTF
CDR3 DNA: TGTGCCAGCAGCACTCCGGGACAGACTAACTATGGCTACACCTTC

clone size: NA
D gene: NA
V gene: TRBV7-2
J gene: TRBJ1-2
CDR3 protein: CASSLLGAPNYGYTF
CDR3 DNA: TGTGCCAGCAGCTTACTGGGGGCCCCTAACTATGGCTACACCTTC

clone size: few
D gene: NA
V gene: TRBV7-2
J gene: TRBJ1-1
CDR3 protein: CASSFAGGAEAFF
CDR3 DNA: TGTGCCAGCAGCTTCGCGGGGGGCGCTGAAGCTTTCTTT

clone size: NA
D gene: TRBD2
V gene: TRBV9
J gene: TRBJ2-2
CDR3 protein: CASSVELRRGNLNTGELFF
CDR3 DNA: TGTGCCAGCAGCGTAGAGCTACGGCGGGGGAACCTCAACACCGGGGAGCTGTTTTTT

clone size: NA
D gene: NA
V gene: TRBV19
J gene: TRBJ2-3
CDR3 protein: CASSIAQSTDTQYF
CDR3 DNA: TGTGCCAGTAGTATAGCCCAGTCCACAGATACGCAGTATTTT

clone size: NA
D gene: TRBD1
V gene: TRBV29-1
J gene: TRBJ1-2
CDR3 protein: CSVTGPNYGYTF
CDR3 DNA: TGCAGCGTGACAGGGCCTAACTATGGCTACACCTTC

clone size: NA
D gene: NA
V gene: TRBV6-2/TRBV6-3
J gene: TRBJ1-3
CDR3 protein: CASSYGEGNGNTIYF
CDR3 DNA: TGTGCCAGCAGTTACGGAGAGGGAAATGGAAACACCATATATTTT

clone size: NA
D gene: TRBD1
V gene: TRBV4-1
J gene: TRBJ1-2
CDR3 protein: CASSHGWDRSGGYTF
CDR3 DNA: TGCGCCAGCAGCCACGGATGGGACAGGTCGGGGGGCTACACCTTC

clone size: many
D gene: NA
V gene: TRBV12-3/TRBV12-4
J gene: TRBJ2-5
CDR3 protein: CASSPGLQETQYF
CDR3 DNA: TGTGCCAGCAGTCCCGGACTCCAAGAGACCCAGTACTTC

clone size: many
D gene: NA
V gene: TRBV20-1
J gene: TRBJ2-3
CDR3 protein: CSASAVLTDTQYF
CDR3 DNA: TGCAGTGCTAGCGCCGTCCTCACAGATACGCAGTATTTT

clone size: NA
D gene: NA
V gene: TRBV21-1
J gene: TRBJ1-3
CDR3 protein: CASSNRGRNTIYF
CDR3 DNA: TGTGCCAGCAGCAACAGGGGCAGAAACACCATATATTTT

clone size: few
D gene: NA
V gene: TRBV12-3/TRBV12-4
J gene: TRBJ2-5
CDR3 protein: CASSFPSIGSETQYF
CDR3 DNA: TGTGCCAGCAGTTTCCCCTCGATAGGGTCAGAGACCCAGTACTTC

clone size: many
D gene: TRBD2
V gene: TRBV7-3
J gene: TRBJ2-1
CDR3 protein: CASSLAPGGLAGAHEQFF
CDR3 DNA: TGTGCCAGCAGCTTAGCGCCGGGGGGACTAGCGGGGGCTCATGAGCAGTTCTTC

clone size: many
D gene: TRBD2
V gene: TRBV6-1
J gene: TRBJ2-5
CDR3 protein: CASSESSGGETQYF
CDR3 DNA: TGTGCCAGCAGTGAATCGTCGGGGGGAGAGACCCAGTACTTC

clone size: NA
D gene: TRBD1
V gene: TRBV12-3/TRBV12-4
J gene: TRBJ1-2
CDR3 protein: CASSTGGAYSYGYTF
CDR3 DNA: TGTGCCAGCAGTACAGGGGGGGCATACAGTTATGGCTACACCTTC

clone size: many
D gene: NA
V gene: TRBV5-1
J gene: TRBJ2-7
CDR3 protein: CASSPISAGGPSYEQYF
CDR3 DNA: TGCGCCAGCAGCCCGATCTCCGCCGGGGGGCCAAGCTACGAGCAGTACTTC

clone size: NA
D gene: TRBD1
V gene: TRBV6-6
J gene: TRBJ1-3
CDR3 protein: CASSYGTVVGNTIYF
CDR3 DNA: TGTGCCAGCAGTTACGGGACAGTCGTTGGAAACACCATATATTTT

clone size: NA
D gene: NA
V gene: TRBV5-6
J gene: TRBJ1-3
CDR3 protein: CASSFTQGGNTIYF
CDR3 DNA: TGTGCCAGCAGCTTTACCCAAGGAGGAAACACCATATATTTT

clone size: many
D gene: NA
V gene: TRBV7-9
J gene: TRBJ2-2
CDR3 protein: CASSSRPMPGSATGELFF
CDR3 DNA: TGTGCCAGCAGCTCCCGACCGATGCCAGGTTCCGCCACCGGGGAGCTGTTTTTT

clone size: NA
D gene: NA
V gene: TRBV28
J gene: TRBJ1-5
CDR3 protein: CASARHLNQPQHF
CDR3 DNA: TGTGCCAGCGCCAGACACCTCAATCAGCCCCAGCATTTT

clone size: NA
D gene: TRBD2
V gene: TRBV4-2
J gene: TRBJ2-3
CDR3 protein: CASSQDWLAGRLSTDTQYF
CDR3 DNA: TGTGCCAGCAGCCAAGATTGGCTAGCGGGGAGACTTAGCACAGATACGCAGTATTTT